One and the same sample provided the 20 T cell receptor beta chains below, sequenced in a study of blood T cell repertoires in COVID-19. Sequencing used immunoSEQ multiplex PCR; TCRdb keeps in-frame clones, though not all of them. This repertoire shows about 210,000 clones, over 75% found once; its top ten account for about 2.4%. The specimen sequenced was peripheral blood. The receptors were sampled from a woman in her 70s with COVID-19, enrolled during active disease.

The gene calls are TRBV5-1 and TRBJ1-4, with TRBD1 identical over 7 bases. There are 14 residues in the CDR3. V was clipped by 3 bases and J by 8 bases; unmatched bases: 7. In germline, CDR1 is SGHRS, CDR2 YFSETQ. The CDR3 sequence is CASSSRTGEEKLFF. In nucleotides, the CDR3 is TGCGCCAGCAGCTCCCGGACAGGAGAGGAAAAACTGTTTTTT.

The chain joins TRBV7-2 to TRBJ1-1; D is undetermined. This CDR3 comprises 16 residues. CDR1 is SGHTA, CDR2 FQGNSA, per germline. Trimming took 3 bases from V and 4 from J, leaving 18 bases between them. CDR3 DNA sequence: TGTGCCAGCAGCTTTCTCCCTCGGGAGGAGGGCACTGAAGCTTTCTTT. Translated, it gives CASSFLPREEGTEAFF.

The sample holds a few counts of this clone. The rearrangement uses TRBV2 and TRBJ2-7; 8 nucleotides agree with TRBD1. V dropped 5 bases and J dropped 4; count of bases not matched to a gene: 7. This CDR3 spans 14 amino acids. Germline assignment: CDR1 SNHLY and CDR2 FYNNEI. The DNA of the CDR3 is TGTGCCAGCAGTAAAGACAGGGGTGAATACGAGCAGTACTTC. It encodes CASSKDRGEYEQYF.

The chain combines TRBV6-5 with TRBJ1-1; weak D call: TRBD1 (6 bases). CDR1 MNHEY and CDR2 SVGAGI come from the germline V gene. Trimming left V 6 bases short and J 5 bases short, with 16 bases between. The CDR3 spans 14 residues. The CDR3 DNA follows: TGTGCCAGCAGCCTATGGGGAGGGGGGACTGAAGCTTTCTTT. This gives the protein CASSLWGGGTEAFF.

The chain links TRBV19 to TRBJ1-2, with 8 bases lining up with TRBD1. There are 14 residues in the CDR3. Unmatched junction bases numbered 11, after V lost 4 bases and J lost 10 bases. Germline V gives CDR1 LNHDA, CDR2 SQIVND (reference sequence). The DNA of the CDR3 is TGTGCCAGTAGTACCCGGGACAGGCTTGGGACCTACACCTTC. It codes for CASSTRDRLGTYTF. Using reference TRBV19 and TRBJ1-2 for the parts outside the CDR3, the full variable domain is DGGITQSPKYLFRKEGQNVTLSCEQNLNHDAMYWYRQDPGQGLRLIYYSQIVNDFQKGDIAEGYSVSREKKESFPLTVTSAQKNPTAFYLCASSTRDRLGTYTFGSGTRLTVV.

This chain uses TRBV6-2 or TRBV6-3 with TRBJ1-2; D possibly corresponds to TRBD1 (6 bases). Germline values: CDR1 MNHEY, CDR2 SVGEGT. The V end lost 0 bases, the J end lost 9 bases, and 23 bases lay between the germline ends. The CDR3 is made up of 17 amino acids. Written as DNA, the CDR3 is TGTGCCAGCAGTTACTCCGTAGGGACACCTGCTTTGGGGAGCTACACCTTC. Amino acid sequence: CASSYSVGTPALGSYTF.

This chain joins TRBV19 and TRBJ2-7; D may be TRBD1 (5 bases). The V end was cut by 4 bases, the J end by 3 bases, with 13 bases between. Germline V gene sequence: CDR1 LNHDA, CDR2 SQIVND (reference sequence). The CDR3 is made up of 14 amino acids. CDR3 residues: CASSTDSDLYEQYF. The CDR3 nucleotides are TGTGCCAGTAGTACCGACAGTGATCTCTACGAGCAGTACTTC. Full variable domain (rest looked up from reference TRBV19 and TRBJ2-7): DGGITQSPKYLFRKEGQNVTLSCEQNLNHDAMYWYRQDPGQGLRLIYYSQIVNDFQKGDIAEGYSVSREKKESFPLTVTSAQKNPTAFYLCASSTDSDLYEQYFGPGTRLTVT.

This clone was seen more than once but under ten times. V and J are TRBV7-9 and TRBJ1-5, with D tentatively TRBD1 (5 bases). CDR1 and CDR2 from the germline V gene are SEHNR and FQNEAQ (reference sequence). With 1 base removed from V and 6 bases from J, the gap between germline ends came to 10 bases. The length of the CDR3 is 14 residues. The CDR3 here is CASSLEGRGQPQHF. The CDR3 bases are TGTGCCAGCAGCTTAGAAGGGAGGGGTCAGCCCCAGCATTTT.

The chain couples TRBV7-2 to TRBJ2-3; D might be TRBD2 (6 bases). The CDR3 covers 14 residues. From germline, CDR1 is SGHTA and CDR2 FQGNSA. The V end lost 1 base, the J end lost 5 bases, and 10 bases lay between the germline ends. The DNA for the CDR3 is TGTGCCAGCAGCTTAGAAGCCGGGGGAGATACGCAGTATTTT. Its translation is CASSLEAGGDTQYF.

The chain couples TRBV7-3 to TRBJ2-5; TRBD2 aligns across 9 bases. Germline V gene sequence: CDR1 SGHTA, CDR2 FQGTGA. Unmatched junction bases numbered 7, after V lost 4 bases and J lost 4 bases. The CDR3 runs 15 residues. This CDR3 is CASSSGGGRAETQYF. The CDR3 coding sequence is TGTGCCAGCAGCTCGGGCGGCGGGAGGGCAGAGACCCAGTACTTC.

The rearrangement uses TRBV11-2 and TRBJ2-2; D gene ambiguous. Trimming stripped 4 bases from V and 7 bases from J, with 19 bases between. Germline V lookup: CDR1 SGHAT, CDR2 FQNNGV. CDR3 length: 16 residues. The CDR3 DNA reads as TGTGCCAGCAGCTCTGTTCGTCGGAGAGCGATCGGGGAGCTGTTTTTT. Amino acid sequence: CASSSVRRRAIGELFF.

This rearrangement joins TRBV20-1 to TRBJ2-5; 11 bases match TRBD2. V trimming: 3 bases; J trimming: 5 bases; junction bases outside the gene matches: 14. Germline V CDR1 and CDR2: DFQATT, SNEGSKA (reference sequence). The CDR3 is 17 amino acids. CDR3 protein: CSASIRLAGTSGETQYF. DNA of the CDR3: TGCAGTGCTAGTATCCGACTAGCGGGGACTTCTGGTGAGACCCAGTACTTC.

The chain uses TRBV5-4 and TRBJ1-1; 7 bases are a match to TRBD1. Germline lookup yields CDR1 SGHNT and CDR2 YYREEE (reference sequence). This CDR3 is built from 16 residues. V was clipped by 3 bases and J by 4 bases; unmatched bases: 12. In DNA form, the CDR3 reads TGTGCCAGCAGCTGGGGTAACAGGGGAATGGGCACTGAAGCTTTCTTT. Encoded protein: CASSWGNRGMGTEAFF.

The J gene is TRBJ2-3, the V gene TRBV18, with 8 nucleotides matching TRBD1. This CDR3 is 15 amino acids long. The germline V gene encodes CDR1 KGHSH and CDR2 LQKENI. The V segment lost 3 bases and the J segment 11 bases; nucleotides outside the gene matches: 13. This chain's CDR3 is CASSPDGQGRRGQYF. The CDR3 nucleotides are TGTGCCAGCTCACCTGACGGACAGGGAAGAAGGGGGCAGTATTTT.

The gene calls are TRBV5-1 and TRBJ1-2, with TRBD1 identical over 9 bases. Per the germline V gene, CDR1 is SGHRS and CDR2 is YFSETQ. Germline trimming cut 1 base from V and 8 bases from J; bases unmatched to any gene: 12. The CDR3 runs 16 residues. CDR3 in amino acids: CASSLRDREWYSGYTF. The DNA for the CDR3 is TGCGCCAGCAGCTTGAGGGACAGGGAATGGTATAGCGGCTACACCTTC. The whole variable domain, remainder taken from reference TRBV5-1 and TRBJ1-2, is KAGVTQTPRYLIKTRGQQVTLSCSPISGHRSVSWYQQTPGQGLQFLFEYFSETQRNKGNFPGRFSGRQFSNSRSEMNVSTLELGDSALYLCASSLRDREWYSGYTFGSGTRLTVV.

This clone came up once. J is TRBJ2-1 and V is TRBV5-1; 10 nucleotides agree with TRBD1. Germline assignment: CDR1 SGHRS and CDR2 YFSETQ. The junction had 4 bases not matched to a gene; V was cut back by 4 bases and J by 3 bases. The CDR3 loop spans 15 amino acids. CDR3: CASSVDRGFYNEQFF. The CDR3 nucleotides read TGCGCCAGCAGCGTGGACAGGGGGTTCTACAATGAGCAGTTCTTC.

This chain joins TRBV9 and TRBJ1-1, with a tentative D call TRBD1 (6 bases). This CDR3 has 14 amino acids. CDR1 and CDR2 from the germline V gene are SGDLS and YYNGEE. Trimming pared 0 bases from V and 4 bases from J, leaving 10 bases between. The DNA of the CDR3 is TGTGCCAGCAGCGTAGACAGGGTTAGCACTGAAGCTTTCTTT. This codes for CASSVDRVSTEAFF. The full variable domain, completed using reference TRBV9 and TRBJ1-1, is DSGVTQTPKHLITATGQRVTLRCSPRSGDLSVYWYQQSLDQGLQFLIQYYNGEERAKGNILERFSAQQFPDLHSELNLSSLELGDSALYFCASSVDRVSTEAFFGQGTRLTVV.

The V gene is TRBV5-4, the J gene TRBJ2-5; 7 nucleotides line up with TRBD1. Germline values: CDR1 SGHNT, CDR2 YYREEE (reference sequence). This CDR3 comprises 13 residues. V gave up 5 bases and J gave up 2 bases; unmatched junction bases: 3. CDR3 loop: CASSPGQQETQYF. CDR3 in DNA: TGTGCCAGCAGTCCGGGACAGCAAGAGACCCAGTACTTC.

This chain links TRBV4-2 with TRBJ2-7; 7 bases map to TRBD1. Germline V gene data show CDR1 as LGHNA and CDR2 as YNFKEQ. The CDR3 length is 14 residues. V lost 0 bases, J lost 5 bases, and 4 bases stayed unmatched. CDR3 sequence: CASSQDYRGHEQYF. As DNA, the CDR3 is TGTGCCAGCAGCCAAGATTACAGGGGCCACGAGCAGTACTTC.

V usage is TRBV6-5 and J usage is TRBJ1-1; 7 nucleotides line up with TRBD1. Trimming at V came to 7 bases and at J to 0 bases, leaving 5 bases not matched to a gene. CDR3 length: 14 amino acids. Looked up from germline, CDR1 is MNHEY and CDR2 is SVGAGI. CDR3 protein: CASTPDRVNTEAFF. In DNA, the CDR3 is TGTGCCAGCACCCCCGACAGGGTGAACACTGAAGCTTTCTTT.